The 8 T cell receptor beta chains below were found in one sample sequenced in a study of shared clonotypes between healthy human individuals. The method was immunoSEQ multiplex PCR; TCRdb's version includes in-frame clones alone and lacks a portion of them. Of about 1,800,000 clones listed, less than 95% are singletons. Positive CCR7 selection of CD45RO-negative cells yielded the naive CD8 cells, and terminally differentiated effector memory CD45RA+ cells were excluded. The sequenced material came from naive CD8+ T cells sorted from blood. These receptors were collected from a man between 18 and 29 years old in good health.

This clone was recorded once. The chain is built from TRBV28 and TRBJ1-2; tentative D call: TRBD1 (5 bases). CDR1 and CDR2 (germline): MDHEN, SYDVKM. The ends were cut back, 1 base at V and 3 bases at J, with 15 bases in the middle. The CDR3 length is 16 residues. The CDR3 sequence: CASSLLAGDLDYGYTF. Here the CDR3 DNA reads TGTGCCAGCAGTTTATTAGCGGGGGATCTTGACTATGGCTACACCTTC.

The rearrangement uses TRBV19 and TRBJ2-1, with a possible D match to TRBD1 (6 bases). The V gene lost 2 bases and the J gene lost 8 bases, with 7 bases spanning the gap. The CDR3 extends over 12 amino acids. The germline V gene encodes CDR1 LNHDA and CDR2 SQIVND (reference sequence). The CDR3 spells CASSITGYEQFF. The CDR3 DNA reads TGTGCCAGTAGTATAACAGGGTATGAGCAGTTCTTC.

In the case of this clone: This sample includes further DNA sequences coding for the same CDR3. The gene calls are TRBV2 and TRBJ2-3, with TRBD2 matching 9 bases. Unmatched junction bases numbered 5, after V lost 8 bases and J lost 5 bases. The CDR3 spans 13 residues. CDR1 is SNHLY, CDR2 FYNNEI, per germline. CDR3 DNA sequence: TGTGCCAGCTCGGGACTAGCAGGAGATACGCAGTATTTT. Its translation is CASSGLAGDTQYF.

The rearrangement uses TRBV5-6 and TRBJ2-7; D may be TRBD2 (5 bases). In germline, CDR1 is SGHDT, CDR2 YYEEEE. There are 13 residues in the CDR3. The V end lost 0 bases, the J end lost 6 bases, and 10 bases lay between the germline ends. The CDR3 coding sequence is TGTGCCAGCAGCTTGGGGGAAGCGGCCGAGCAGTACTTC. This sequence encodes CASSLGEAAEQYF.

This clone was observed once. V and J are TRBV5-1 and TRBJ2-3, with D perhaps matching TRBD1 (6 bases). Trimming shortened V by 0 bases and J by 4 bases, and 9 bases separated the two germline ends. The CDR3 sequence is 14 residues long. CDR1 is SGHRS and CDR2 is YFSETQ in the germline V gene. The CDR3 region is CASSLVGASDTQYF. DNA of the CDR3: TGCGCCAGCAGCTTGGTGGGGGCATCAGATACGCAGTATTTT.

This clone was observed a handful of times. The chain recombines TRBV11-2 with TRBJ1-5; D gene uncertain. The germline CDR1 and CDR2 sequences are SGHAT and FQNNGV. V lost 4 bases and J 6 bases, leaving 16 bases between the germline ends. The CDR3 is made up of 15 amino acids. CDR3 in amino acids: CASSSSGEMGQPQHF. The CDR3, as DNA: TGTGCCAGCAGCTCCTCCGGGGAAATGGGTCAGCCCCAGCATTTT.

The chain joins TRBV7-9 to TRBJ1-4; D unresolved. This CDR3 contains 15 residues. Germline V gene data show CDR1 as SEHNR and CDR2 as FQNEAQ (reference sequence). Trimming stripped 6 bases from V and 0 bases from J, with 11 bases between. The CDR3 loop reads CASSFPGSTNEKLFF. For the CDR3, the DNA is TGTGCCAGCAGTTTTCCGGGTTCAACTAATGAAAAACTGTTTTTT.

This clone came up once. The gene calls are TRBV7-2 and TRBJ2-7, with D perhaps given as TRBD1 or TRBD2 (5 bases each). This CDR3 contains 15 residues. Trimming removed 7 bases from V and 1 base from J, with 17 bases in between. Germline-derived CDR1 and CDR2 are SGHTA and FQGNSA. CDR3 sequence reads: CASNPMGELSYEQYF. In nucleotides, the CDR3 is TGTGCCAGCAACCCTATGGGGGAGTTATCCTACGAGCAGTACTTC.